The 23 T cell receptor beta chains below were found in one sample sequenced in a study of shared clonotypes between healthy human individuals. Clones were read by immunoSEQ multiplex PCR, and TCRdb kept only the in-frame ones, dropping some. The profile shows around 2.5 million clones, more than 85% of them singletons. The sequenced sample consisted of naive CD4+ T cells from PBMCs. Documented subset: CD45RA+ positively selected. The receptors were sampled from a man younger than 35 in good health. Some clones in this sample may be carry-over from other donors' samples.

V and J are TRBV9 and TRBJ2-7, with 9 bases fitting TRBD2. Losses at the gene ends were 0 bases for V and 2 bases for J; bases not matched to a gene: 6. Germline assignment: CDR1 SGDLS and CDR2 YYNGEE. CDR3 size: 16 residues. CDR3 bases: TGTGCCAGCAGCGTAGAGTCGGCTAGCGGGACCTACGAGCAGTACTTC. Translating it yields CASSVESASGTYEQYF.

V usage is TRBV28 and J usage is TRBJ2-7, with TRBD2 as a possible D gene (7 bases). CDR1 and CDR2 from the germline V gene are MDHEN and SYDVKM. The CDR3 is 16 residues long. With 9 bases removed from V and 2 bases from J, the gap between germline ends came to 23 bases. This CDR3 is CASKNRGGGLTYEQYF. CDR3 in DNA: TGTGCCAGTAAAAATAGGGGGGGCGGGCTTACCTACGAGCAGTACTTC.

The chain links TRBV7-8 to TRBJ2-7; TRBD1 aligns across 9 bases. CDR3 length equals 16 residues. The germline CDR1 and CDR2 sequences are SGHVS and FQNEAQ. Trimming cost V 5 bases and J 1 base; bases outside gene matches: 9. CDR3 sequence reads: CASSLLRDRVSYEQYF. CDR3 bases: TGTGCCAGCAGCCTCCTCCGGGACAGGGTGTCCTACGAGCAGTACTTC.

The rearrangement links TRBV28 to TRBJ2-1, with TRBD1 matching over 8 bases. Germline V gene lookup returns CDR1 MDHEN and CDR2 SYDVKM. Unmatched junction bases numbered 3, after V lost 4 bases and J lost 4 bases. The length of the CDR3 is 14 residues. Here the CDR3 reads CASSYRGDYNEQFF. CDR3 nucleotides: TGTGCCAGCAGTTACAGGGGGGATTACAATGAGCAGTTCTTC.

On this clone itself: The sample holds other DNA sequences that translate to the same CDR3. The chain couples TRBV15 to TRBJ1-3; no firm D call. The germline V and J ends were trimmed by 1 base and 0 bases, with 4 bases remaining between them. The CDR3 has 14 amino acids. The V gene's germline CDR1 is LNHNV and CDR2 YYDKDF (reference sequence). Here the CDR3 DNA reads TGTGCCACCAGCAGAGGAAACTCTGGAAACACCATATATTTT. Translated, it gives CATSRGNSGNTIYF.

The rearrangement uses TRBV2 and TRBJ2-2, with D tentatively TRBD1 (6 bases). The germline V gene encodes CDR1 SNHLY and CDR2 FYNNEI. V gave up 6 bases and J gave up 4 bases, with 15 bases separating them. This CDR3 contains 15 residues. In nucleotides, the CDR3 is TGTGCCAGCAGAGCTTTTCGGACAGCCACCGGGGAGCTGTTTTTT. It translates to CASRAFRTATGELFF.

This chain connects TRBV18 to TRBJ1-2, with 7 bases identical to TRBD1. The CDR3 sequence is 16 residues long. V was pared by 0 bases and J by 0 bases, with 4 bases of the junction left unmatched. Per the germline V gene, CDR1 is KGHSH and CDR2 is LQKENI. In DNA, the CDR3 is TGTGCCAGCTCACCACCGGATGGACAGGCTAACTATGGCTACACCTTC. Residues: CASSPPDGQANYGYTF.

The chain couples TRBV5-1 to TRBJ1-1; no clear D. The CDR3 is 15 residues long. Looked up from germline, CDR1 is SGHRS and CDR2 is YFSETQ. Between the trimmed V and J ends, which lost 2 bases and 0 bases, there was a span of 11 bases. The CDR3 bases are TGCGCCAGCAGCTTCGTACAGACTTTGAACACTGAAGCTTTCTTT. It yields the protein CASSFVQTLNTEAFF.

V usage is TRBV6-6 and J usage is TRBJ2-7; maybe TRBD2 (6 bases). Looked up from germline, CDR1 is MNHNY and CDR2 is SVGAGI (reference sequence). The CDR3 loop spans 14 amino acids. V was cut by 6 bases and J by 1 base, with 13 bases left in between. The CDR3 loop reads CASSSGTLSYEQYF. CDR3 DNA sequence: TGTGCCAGCAGCTCCGGGACTTTATCCTACGAGCAGTACTTC.

V and J are TRBV25-1 and TRBJ1-6; 10 bases align to TRBD1. The V gene end was trimmed by 6 bases and the J gene end by 8 bases; junction bases not matched to a gene: 7. Germline CDR1 is MGHDK and CDR2 is SYGVNS. This CDR3 contains 15 residues. In DNA, the CDR3 is TGTGCCAGCAGACCCGACAGGGGGCAGTATTCACCCCTCCACTTT. It encodes CASRPDRGQYSPLHF.

This clone was recorded only once. The chain joins TRBV5-4 to TRBJ2-5; D not resolved. The CDR3 extends over 16 amino acids. Germline CDR1 and CDR2: SGHNT and YYREEE (reference sequence). Trimming stripped 2 bases from V and 5 bases from J, with 19 bases between. Written as DNA, the CDR3 is TGTGCCAGCAGCTTTGAAACAGCAGGACCGAGGGAGACCCAGTACTTC. As protein: CASSFETAGPRETQYF. Together with reference TRBV5-4 and TRBJ2-5, the CDR3 gives the full variable domain: ETGVTQSPTHLIKTRGQQVTLRCSSQSGHNTVSWYQQALGQGPQFIFQYYREEENGRGNFPPRFSGLQFPNYSSELNVNALELDDSALYLCASSFETAGPRETQYFGPGTRLLVL.

This chain joins TRBV7-6 and TRBJ1-5; possibly TRBD1 for D (5 bases). The germline V and J ends were trimmed by 0 bases and 5 bases, with 5 bases remaining between them. The CDR3 is 13 residues long. Germline V gene sequence: CDR1 SGHVS, CDR2 FNYEAQ. The CDR3 DNA reads as TGTGCCAGCAGCTTAGCCAGGGATCAGCCCCAGCATTTT. Translated: CASSLARDQPQHF.

The chain employs TRBV28 and TRBJ2-1; 7 bases fit TRBD2. CDR1 is MDHEN and CDR2 is SYDVKM in the germline V gene. The trim removed 0 bases at V and 6 bases at J, leaving 5 bases unmatched. The CDR3 spans 15 residues. In DNA form, the CDR3 reads TGTGCCAGCAGTTTATGGGCTAGCGGACCCAATGAGCAGTTCTTC. Translating gives CASSLWASGPNEQFF.

This clone was seen a single time. CDR3 DNA sequence: TGTGCCACCCCATTAGCCGGGGACACCATATATTTT. This encodes CATPLAGDTIYF. The genes are TRBV18 and TRBJ1-3; D uncertain. V was trimmed by 10 bases and J by 8 bases, leaving 15 bases between them. The CDR3 loop spans 12 amino acids. Germline V CDR1 and CDR2: KGHSH, LQKENI.

Comment on this clone: Other DNA sequences of this sample code for an identical CDR3. The J gene is TRBJ2-4, the V gene TRBV7-2; the D gene is possibly TRBD2 (5 bases). CDR1 is SGHTA and CDR2 is FQGNSA in the germline V gene. The CDR3 loop spans 15 amino acids. V lost 1 base and J 0 bases, leaving 7 bases between the germline ends. The CDR3 loop reads CASSLDRGAKNIQYF. CDR3 nucleotide sequence: TGTGCCAGCAGCTTAGACCGGGGAGCCAAAAACATTCAGTACTTC. Full variable domain (outside the CDR3, taken from reference TRBV7-2 and TRBJ2-4): GAGVSQSPSNKVTEKGKDVELRCDPISGHTALYWYRQSLGQGLEFLIYFQGNSAPDKSGLPSDRFSAERTGGSVSTLTIQRTQQEDSAVYLCASSLDRGAKNIQYFGAGTRLSVL.

This chain joins TRBV30 and TRBJ1-5; 7 bases align to TRBD1. The J segment lost 7 bases and the V segment lost 2 bases, leaving 8 bases of the junction unmatched. The CDR3 runs to 14 residues. Germline CDR1 is GTSNPN and CDR2 is SVGIG (reference sequence). CDR3 DNA sequence: TGTGCCTGGAGTATAACAGGGGCCCGGCAGCCCCAGCATTTT. Residues: CAWSITGARQPQHF.

The rearrangement joins TRBV7-9 to TRBJ1-1, with a possible D match to TRBD1 (5 bases). Germline V gene data show CDR1 as SEHNR and CDR2 as FQNEAQ (reference sequence). This CDR3 has 15 residues. Trimming removed 5 bases at V and 4 bases at J, with 17 bases between. In DNA form, the CDR3 reads TGTGCCAGCAGCCAACGGGACTTTGAGGGCACTGAAGCTTTCTTT. Its translation: CASSQRDFEGTEAFF. Using reference TRBV7-9 and TRBJ1-1 for the parts outside the CDR3, the full variable domain is DTGVSQNPRHKITKRGQNVTFRCDPISEHNRLYWYRQTLGQGPEFLTYFQNEAQLEKSRLLSDRFSAERPKGSFSTLEIQRTEQGDSAMYLCASSQRDFEGTEAFFGQGTRLTVV.

The V and J genes are TRBV11-3 and TRBJ2-7; D is perhaps TRBD1 or TRBD2 (5 bases each). V lost 0 bases and J 0 bases, leaving 9 bases between the germline ends. The CDR3 has 15 residues. The germline V gene encodes CDR1 SGHNT and CDR2 YENEEA. The chain's CDR3 is CASSLDGDDSYEQYF. In nucleotides, the CDR3 is TGTGCCAGCAGCTTAGACGGGGACGACTCCTACGAGCAGTACTTC.

This chain uses TRBV6-5 with TRBJ2-1, with 7 bases matching TRBD2. This CDR3 comprises 14 residues. Germline V gene sequence: CDR1 MNHEY, CDR2 SVGAGI. Trimming removed 7 bases from V and 6 bases from J; junction bases left unmatched: 9. The CDR3 DNA is TGTGCCAGCAATACGGGGGGAAGGGGCAATGAGCAGTTCTTC. It translates to CASNTGGRGNEQFF.

The genes are TRBV6-5 and TRBJ1-5; D remains ambiguous. The CDR3 is 14 residues long. CDR1 and CDR2 from the germline V gene are MNHEY and SVGAGI. Between the trimmed V and J ends, which lost 5 bases and 1 base, there was a span of 9 bases. The CDR3 loop reads CASSRTESNQPQHF. In DNA form, the CDR3 reads TGTGCCAGCAGTCGAACAGAGAGCAATCAGCCCCAGCATTTT.

The chain employs TRBV4-2 and TRBJ2-3; D is possibly TRBD1 (5 bases). The CDR3 loop spans 16 amino acids. The germline V gene encodes CDR1 LGHNA and CDR2 YNFKEQ. V was cut by 0 bases and J by 1 base, with 11 bases left in between. CDR3: CASSQDRERGTDTQYF. The CDR3 nucleotides read TGTGCCAGCAGCCAAGACAGGGAAAGGGGCACAGATACGCAGTATTTT.

The sample holds a few counts of this clone. In the same sample, other DNA sequences code for this CDR3. The V gene is TRBV28, the J gene TRBJ2-7, with D perhaps matching TRBD2 (6 bases). The CDR3 consists of 12 residues. V was pared by 5 bases and J by 6 bases, with 11 bases between. In germline, CDR1 is MDHEN, CDR2 SYDVKM. CDR3 nucleotides: TGTGCCAGCAGTCTTCGGGGGACCGAGCAGTACTTC. Translation: CASSLRGTEQYF.

In regard to this clone: Other nucleotide sequences in the sample specify the same CDR3. The chain recombines TRBV5-1 with TRBJ2-2, with D possibly matching TRBD2 (6 bases). With 1 base removed from V and 3 bases from J, the gap between germline ends came to 10 bases. Germline V CDR1 and CDR2: SGHRS, YFSETQ. The CDR3 runs to 15 residues. This CDR3 is CASSLTGAHTGELFF. In DNA, the CDR3 is TGCGCCAGCAGCTTGACGGGAGCGCACACCGGGGAGCTGTTTTTT.